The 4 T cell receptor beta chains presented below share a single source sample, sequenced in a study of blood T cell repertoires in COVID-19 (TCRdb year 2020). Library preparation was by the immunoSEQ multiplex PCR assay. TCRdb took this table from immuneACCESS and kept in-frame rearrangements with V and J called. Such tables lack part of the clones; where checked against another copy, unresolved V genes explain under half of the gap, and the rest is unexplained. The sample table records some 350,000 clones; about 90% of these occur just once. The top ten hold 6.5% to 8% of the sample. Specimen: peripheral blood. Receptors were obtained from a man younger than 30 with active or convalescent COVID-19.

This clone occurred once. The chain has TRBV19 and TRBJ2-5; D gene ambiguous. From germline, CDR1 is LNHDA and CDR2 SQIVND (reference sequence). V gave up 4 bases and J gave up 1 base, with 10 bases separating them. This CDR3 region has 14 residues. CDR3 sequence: CASSTPYIQETQYF. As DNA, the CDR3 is TGTGCCAGTAGTACCCCGTATATCCAAGAGACCCAGTACTTC. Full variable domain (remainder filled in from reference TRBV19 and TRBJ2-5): DGGITQSPKYLFRKEGQNVTLSCEQNLNHDAMYWYRQDPGQGLRLIYYSQIVNDFQKGDIAEGYSVSREKKESFPLTVTSAQKNPTAFYLCASSTPYIQETQYFGPGTRLLVL.

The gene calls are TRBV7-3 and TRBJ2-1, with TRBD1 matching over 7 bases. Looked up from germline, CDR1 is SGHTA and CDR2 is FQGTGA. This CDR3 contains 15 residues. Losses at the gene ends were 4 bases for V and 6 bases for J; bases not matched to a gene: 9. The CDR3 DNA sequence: TGTGCCAGCAGCTATACGACAGGGTTTGGCAATGAGCAGTTCTTC. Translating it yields CASSYTTGFGNEQFF.

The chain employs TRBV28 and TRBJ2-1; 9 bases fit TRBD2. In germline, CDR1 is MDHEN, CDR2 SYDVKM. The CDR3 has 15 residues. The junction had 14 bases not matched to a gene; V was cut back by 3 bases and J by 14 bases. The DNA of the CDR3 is TGTGCCAGCAGTTTTTCGGCGGGGGGGCAAGCAAGGGAGTTCTTC. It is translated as CASSFSAGGQAREFF. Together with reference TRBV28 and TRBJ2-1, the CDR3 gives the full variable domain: DVKVTQSSRYLVKRTGEKVFLECVQDMDHENMFWYRQDPGLGLRLIYFSYDVKMKEKGDIPEGYSVSREKKERFSLILESASTNQTSMYLCASSFSAGGQAREFFGPGTRLTVL.

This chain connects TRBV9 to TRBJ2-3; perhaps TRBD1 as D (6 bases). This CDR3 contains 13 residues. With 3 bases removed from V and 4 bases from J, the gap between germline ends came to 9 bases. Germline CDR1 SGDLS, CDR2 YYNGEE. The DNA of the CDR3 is TGTGCCAGCAGCGCGGACAGCCCAGATACGCAGTATTTT. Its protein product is CASSADSPDTQYF.